This T cell receptor beta chain was observed in a study of blood T cell repertoires in COVID-19. Libraries were prepared by immunoSEQ multiplex PCR; TCRdb keeps only in-frame clonotypes and omits some of them. Of approximately 450,000 clones in the sample, more than 80% were seen once. In assigning cohorts, the study relied on participant-reported clinical history. Cohort 3 donors counted as recovered after two negative PCRs, clearance, or resolved symptoms. Germline V gives CDR1 SGHDT, CDR2 YYEEEE. The J segment lost 2 bases and the V segment lost 3 bases, leaving 16 bases of the junction unmatched. The CDR3 consists of 18 residues.

This sequence originates from a man aged 25 to 40 who had recovered from COVID-19. The chain is built from TRBV5-6 and TRBJ1-2; 7 bases map to TRBD1. Sequenced: PBMCs or T cells enriched from blood (not recorded which). The CDR3 is CASSSGIRDSPENYGYTF. The CDR3 DNA follows: TGTGCCAGCAGCTCGGGGATCCGGGACAGCCCAGAGAACTATGGCTACACCTTC. Complete variable domain (other parts from reference TRBV5-6 and TRBJ1-2): DAGVTQSPTHLIKTRGQQVTLRCSPKSGHDTVSWYQQALGQGPQFIFQYYEEEERQRGNFPDRFSGHQFPNYSSELNVNALLLGDSALYLCASSSGIRDSPENYGYTFGSGTRLTVV.